This TCR beta chain was observed in a study of metastatic and nonmetastatic thyroid tumors. Overall study: Repertoires from blood and tumor or nodule tissue of malignant and benign thyroid patients were compared. Whole-study findings and limits: Benign nodules were reported to have significantly lower TCR beta diversity than malignant thyroid tumors, in blood and tumor.

No treatment had been given to any patient before thyroid surgery. Original data processing: The study's classifier, a distant-metastasis tool for papillary thyroid cancer, was built using CDR3 differences across clinicopathological groups. TCRdb used MiXCR to call clones anew from the PCR reads. TCRdb assigned the V and J calls; the authors' analysis was not used. The sample lists around 52,000 clones, 25% to 30% occurring once. Germline trimming cut 6 bases from V and 1 base from J; bases unmatched to any gene: 6. Germline loops: CDR1 MNHEY, CDR2 SVGEGT. The CDR3 totals 16 residues. By frequency in the sample, this clone is medium-sized. What it binds is unknown.

J is TRBJ2-1 and V is TRBV6-2 or TRBV6-3, with 10 bases identical to TRBD2. Material for sequencing was blood. The sequence was collected from a female donor with papillary thyroid cancer or a benign thyroid nodule (not recorded which). Some clones in this sample may be carry-over from other donors' samples. The DNA for the CDR3 is TGTGCCAGCAGACCTAGCGGGGGTCTTTCCTACAATGAGCAGTTCTTC. This codes for CASRPSGGLSYNEQFF.